The present entry profiles one T cell receptor (beta chain) with its context. TCRdb re-called the 5' RACE reads and gives one entry per CDR3 protein, without DNA. The table gives about 420,000 distinct CDR3 sequences; the top ten clones make up 2% to 3% of it. This entry belongs to a study of monozygotic twins with inflammatory bowel disease. The receptor was isolated from a human donor with ulcerative colitis or Crohn's disease, or a healthy co-twin of an affected twin (not recorded which). Sequencing used blood.

CDR3 loop: CASGGFEESSGNTIYF. The chain recombines TRBV13 with TRBJ1-3. Germline CDR1 reads PRHDT; CDR2 reads FYEKMQ (reference sequence). This CDR3 spans 16 amino acids.